A single sample gave rise to the 17 T cell receptor beta chains below, sequenced in a study of T cells in Graves' hyperthyroidism and ophthalmopathy (dated by TCRdb to about 2019). The library was built by means of multiplex PCR. TCRdb lists the instrument as Illumina HiSeq 2000. Amplification of TCR beta CDR3 regions was carried out from RNA transcripts. The first round of RT-PCR for the TCR CDR3 was performed with the HTBI primer set and the Qiagen OneStep RT-PCR kit. Using fastp at Q25 and MiXCR, TCRdb reprocessed the public reads and kept productive beta chains. Rows matching on CDR3 protein sequence are summarized as one entry with the most common DNA and genes. A total of 500,000 to 750,000 distinct CDR3 sequences appear in this sample, 15% to 17% of them only once. The leading ten clones occupy under 8% of the sample. Sequenced sample: blood. These receptors all come from a woman in her thirties with Graves' hyperthyroidism.

Concerning this clonotype: A read error may be the cause here, since a much bigger clone is one base away. This sequence joins TRBV2 and TRBJ1-2; 9 bases map to TRBD1. CDR1 SNHLY and CDR2 FYNNEI come from the germline V gene. This CDR3 region has 16 residues. This CDR3 is CASGEVATGGRLGYTF. CDR3 bases: TGTGCCAGCGGTGAAGTGGCAACAGGGGGCCGACTTGGCTACACCTTC.

This clonotype was detected many times. The V and J genes are TRBV12-3 or TRBV12-4 and TRBJ2-1, with a possible D match to TRBD2 (6 bases). There are 12 residues in the CDR3. Trimming removed 6 bases at V and 8 bases at J, with 11 bases between. CDR3 loop: CASRGTGYEQFF. CDR3 coding DNA: TGTGCCAGCAGAGGGACTGGTTATGAGCAGTTCTTC.

The chain links TRBV5-1 to TRBJ2-2; D uncertain. Trimming pared 2 bases from V and 7 bases from J, leaving 6 bases between. Germline CDR1 SGHRS, CDR2 YFSETQ. The CDR3 extends over 12 amino acids. The CDR3 reads CASSFPGGELFF. Written as DNA, the CDR3 is TGCGCCAGCAGCTTCCCGGGCGGGGAGCTGTTTTTT.

This clonotype was seen many times. The chain links TRBV5-1 to TRBJ2-3; 7 bases are shared with TRBD1. CDR1 and CDR2 from the germline V gene are SGHRS and YFSETQ. The CDR3 runs 16 residues. Trimming took 1 base from V and 5 from J; bases not matched to a gene: 10. The CDR3, as DNA: TGCGCCAGCAGCTTGTGGATGACAGGGTCGGGAGATACGCAGTATTTT. Protein: CASSLWMTGSGDTQYF.

This clonotype was recorded at least ten times. The chain has TRBV18 and TRBJ2-1, with D possibly being TRBD2 (7 bases). V lost 4 bases, J lost 7 bases, and 17 bases lay in between. This CDR3 is 15 amino acids long. The germline V gene has CDR1 KGHSH and CDR2 LQKENI. The CDR3 DNA is TGTGCCAGCTCACAGGGACTAATAGGGGGGAATGAGCAGTTCTTC. It codes for CASSQGLIGGNEQFF. The variable domain in full, completed from reference TRBV18 and TRBJ2-1, reads NAGVMQNPRHLVRRRGQEARLRCSPMKGHSHVYWYRQLPEEGLKFMVYLQKENIIDESGMPKERFSAEFPKEGPSILRIQQVVRGDSAAYFCASSQGLIGGNEQFFGPGTRLTVL.

This clonotype appeared many times. The chain joins TRBV20-1 to TRBJ2-7, with D perhaps TRBD1 (6 bases). V lost 3 bases, J lost 5 bases, and 20 bases lay in between. Germline lookup yields CDR1 DFQATT and CDR2 SNEGSKA (reference sequence). The CDR3 sequence is 15 residues long. The CDR3: CSASYAPRGADEQYF. CDR3 bases: TGCAGTGCTAGCTACGCACCCAGGGGCGCGGACGAGCAGTACTTC.

This clonotype was counted many times. This chain joins TRBV20-1 and TRBJ2-3, with 10 bases matching TRBD1. Germline V gene sequence: CDR1 DFQATT, CDR2 SNEGSKA (reference sequence). The CDR3 extends over 13 amino acids. Germline trimming cut 1 base from V and 5 bases from J; bases unmatched to any gene: 0. Here the CDR3 reads CSARGTGGDTQYF. In DNA form, the CDR3 reads TGCAGTGCTAGAGGGACAGGGGGAGATACGCAGTATTTT.

This rearrangement joins TRBV7-2 to TRBJ2-3, with 14 bases lining up with TRBD2. With V trimmed by 6 bases and J by 3 bases, 5 bases remained unmatched. This CDR3 is built from 16 residues. Germline V gives CDR1 SGHTA, CDR2 FQGNSA. DNA for the CDR3: TGTGCCAGCAGGACGGGACTAGCGGGAGCAACAGATACGCAGTATTTT. Its translation is CASRTGLAGATDTQYF. Full variable domain (rest looked up from reference TRBV7-2 and TRBJ2-3): GAGVSQSPSNKVTEKGKDVELRCDPISGHTALYWYRQSLGQGLEFLIYFQGNSAPDKSGLPSDRFSAERTGGSVSTLTIQRTQQEDSAVYLCASRTGLAGATDTQYFGPGTRLTVL.

This clonotype occurred many times. The chain recombines TRBV20-1 with TRBJ2-3, with 8 positions matching TRBD1. Germline CDR1 DFQATT, CDR2 SNEGSKA (reference sequence). The CDR3 contains 11 residues. After removal of 8 bases from V and 8 bases from J, the junction contained 6 bases not matched to a gene. The DNA for the CDR3 is TGCAGTTCGACAGGGGTCAGTACGCAGTATTTT. Protein: CSSTGVSTQYF.

This clonotype showed up many times. The genes are TRBV7-9 and TRBJ2-7; TRBD2 matches 8 bases. This CDR3 has 14 amino acids. Trimming removed 7 bases from V and 0 bases from J; junction bases left unmatched: 5. Germline CDR1 reads SEHNR; CDR2 reads FQNEAQ (reference sequence). The CDR3 DNA is TGTGCCAGCACCCGGGGGGGGAACTCCTACGAGCAGTACTTC. As protein: CASTRGGNSYEQYF.

This clonotype has a handful of counts. The chain is built from TRBV7-9 and TRBJ1-1, with a weak D call TRBD1 (5 bases). Per germline, CDR1 SEHNR and CDR2 FQNEAQ (reference sequence). The CDR3 is 14 residues long. V lost 8 bases and J lost 1, with 14 bases in between. CDR3 DNA sequence: TGTGCCAGCCAGGACATCCCGAGGAACACTGAAGCTTTCTTT. Protein sequence: CASQDIPRNTEAFF.

This clonotype was seen a few times. CDR3 amino acids: CASSERNSLYGYTF. The CDR3 DNA reads TGTGCCAGCAGCGAGAGAAACTCTCTCTATGGCTACACCTTC. The chain links TRBV25-1 to TRBJ1-2; D unresolved. The CDR3 consists of 14 residues. CDR1 and CDR2 (germline): MGHDK, SYGVNS. The ends were cut back, 6 bases at V and 4 bases at J, with 15 bases in the middle.

This clonotype was observed at least ten times. The J gene is TRBJ2-3, the V gene TRBV27; D not resolved. The V and J ends lost 4 bases and 2 bases respectively, with 13 bases between them. The length of the CDR3 is 15 residues. Germline loops: CDR1 MNHEY, CDR2 SMNVEV (reference sequence). The chain's CDR3 is CASSSRTANTDTQYF. The CDR3 DNA reads as TGTGCCAGCAGTTCCCGGACGGCCAACACAGATACGCAGTATTTT.

As regards this clonotype: This sequence may be a read error, since a much larger clone differs from it by one base. The rearrangement links TRBV11-1 to TRBJ2-7, with D perhaps being TRBD1 or TRBD2 (5 bases each). Looked up from germline, CDR1 is SGHAT and CDR2 is FQDESV (reference sequence). The CDR3 contains 13 residues. The CDR3 protein is CVSSRDHTYEQYF. CDR3 nucleotides: TGTGTCAGCAGCCGGGACCACACCTACGAGCAGTACTTC. The full variable domain, completed using reference TRBV11-1 and TRBJ2-7, is EAEVAQSPRYKITEKSQAVAFWCDPISGHATLYWYRQILGQGPELLVQFQDESVVDDSQLPKDRFSAERLKGVDSTLKIQPAELGDSAMYLCVSSRDHTYEQYFGPGTRLTVT.

On this clonotype: A clone one base away is much larger, so this may be a read error. This sequence joins TRBV28 and TRBJ1-2; no clear D. V lost 4 bases to trimming and J lost 4 bases, with 10 bases between them. This CDR3 spans 13 amino acids. The germline V gene has CDR1 MDHEN and CDR2 SYDVKM. The CDR3: CASSSPNTYGYTF. Here the CDR3 DNA reads TGTGCCAGCAGTTCTCCTAACACCTATGGCTACACCTTC.

This clonotype has at least ten counts. The J gene is TRBJ1-5, the V gene TRBV5-1; D gene unclear. The CDR3 is 15 residues long. Germline-derived CDR1 and CDR2 are SGHRS and YFSETQ. Trimming cost V 4 bases and J 3 bases, with 14 bases left between them. Here the CDR3 reads CASSREGEHNQPQHF. The CDR3 DNA reads as TGCGCCAGCAGCCGGGAGGGAGAACACAATCAGCCCCAGCATTTT.

In its sample, this clonotype was seen a few times. This chain connects TRBV15 to TRBJ2-1; possible D gene TRBD2, 6 bases. V was cut by 8 bases and J by 6 bases, with 17 bases left in between. Germline V gene data show CDR1 as LNHNV and CDR2 as YYDKDF (reference sequence). The CDR3 extends over 14 amino acids. Here the CDR3 reads CATGAPGATNEQFF. For the CDR3, the DNA is TGTGCCACCGGCGCTCCGGGAGCCACCAATGAGCAGTTCTTC.